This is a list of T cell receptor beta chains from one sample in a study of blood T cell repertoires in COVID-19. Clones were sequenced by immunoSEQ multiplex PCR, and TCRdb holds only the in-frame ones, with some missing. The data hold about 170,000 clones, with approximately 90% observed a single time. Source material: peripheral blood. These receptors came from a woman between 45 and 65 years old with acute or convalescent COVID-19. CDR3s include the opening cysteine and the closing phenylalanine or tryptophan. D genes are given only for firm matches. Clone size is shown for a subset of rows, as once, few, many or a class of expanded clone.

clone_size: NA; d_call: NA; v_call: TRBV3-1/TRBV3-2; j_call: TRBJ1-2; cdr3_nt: TGTGCCAGCAGCCAAGTTGACAGCTACTATGGCTACACCTTC; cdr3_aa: CASSQVDSYYGYTF
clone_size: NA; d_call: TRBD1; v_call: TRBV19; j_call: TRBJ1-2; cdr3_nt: TGTGCCAGTAGTCCCAGGACAGGGAACTATGGCTACACCTTC; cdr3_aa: CASSPRTGNYGYTF
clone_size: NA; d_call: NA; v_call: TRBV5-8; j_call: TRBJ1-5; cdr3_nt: TGTGCCAGCAGCCTTGAGGGTTGGGGCAATCAGCCCCAGCATTTT; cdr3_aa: CASSLEGWGNQPQHF
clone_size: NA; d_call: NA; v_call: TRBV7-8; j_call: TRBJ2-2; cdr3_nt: TGTGCCAGCAGCTTAGCTTTGGGGCCCGGGGGGGAGCTGTTTTTT; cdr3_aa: CASSLALGPGGELFF
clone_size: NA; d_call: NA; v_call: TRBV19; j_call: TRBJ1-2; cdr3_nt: TGTGCCAGTAGGGACCTTGACAGGATCTATGGCTACACCTTC; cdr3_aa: CASRDLDRIYGYTF
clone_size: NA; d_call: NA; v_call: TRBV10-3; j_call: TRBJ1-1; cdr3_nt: TGTGCCATCAGTGGGAGGGATAGGTTGAACACTGAAGCTTTCTTT; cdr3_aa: CAISGRDRLNTEAFF
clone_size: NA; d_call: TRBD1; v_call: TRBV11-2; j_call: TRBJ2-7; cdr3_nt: TGTGCCAGCAGCTCCGGACAGGGCCTCTCCTACGAGCAGTACTTC; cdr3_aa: CASSSGQGLSYEQYF
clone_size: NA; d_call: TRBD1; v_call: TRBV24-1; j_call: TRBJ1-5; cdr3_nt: TGTGCCACCAGTGATCAGGGGGCCGGCAATCAGCCCCAGCATTTT; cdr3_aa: CATSDQGAGNQPQHF
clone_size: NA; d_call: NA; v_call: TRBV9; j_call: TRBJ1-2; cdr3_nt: TGTGCCAGCAGCGCCGAATTGTGGGGCGCAGGTGGCTACACCTTC; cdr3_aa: CASSAELWGAGGYTF
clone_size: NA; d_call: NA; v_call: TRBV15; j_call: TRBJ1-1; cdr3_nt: TGTGCCACCACCCAGGGGTGGAACACTGAAGCTTTCTTT; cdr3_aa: CATTQGWNTEAFF
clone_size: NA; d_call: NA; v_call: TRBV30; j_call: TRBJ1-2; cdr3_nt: TGTGCCTGGAGTGGAGGGGGCTATGGCTACACCTTC; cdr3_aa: CAWSGGGYGYTF
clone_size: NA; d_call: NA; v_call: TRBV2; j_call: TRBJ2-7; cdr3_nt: TGTGCCAGCGGGGGGACGGGGCAAGGGGAGCAGTACTTC; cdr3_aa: CASGGTGQGEQYF
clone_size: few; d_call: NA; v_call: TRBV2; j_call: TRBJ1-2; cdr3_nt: TGTGCCAGCAGCCGAGACACGGGGATCAATGGCTACACCTTC; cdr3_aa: CASSRDTGINGYTF
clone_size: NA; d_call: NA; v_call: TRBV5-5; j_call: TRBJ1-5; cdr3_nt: TGTGCCAGCAGTACCGACAGTACTTATCAGCCCCAGCATTTT; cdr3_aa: CASSTDSTYQPQHF
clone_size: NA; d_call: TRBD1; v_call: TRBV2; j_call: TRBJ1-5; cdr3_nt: TGTGCCAGCAGTGCCAGGGGGCTCGGTCAGCCCCAGCATTTT; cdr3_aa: CASSARGLGQPQHF
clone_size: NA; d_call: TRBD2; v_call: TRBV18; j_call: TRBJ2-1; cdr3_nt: TGTGCCAGCTCACCACCAGGCGGGGGGGCCATAAATGAGCAGTTCTTC; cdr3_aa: CASSPPGGGAINEQFF
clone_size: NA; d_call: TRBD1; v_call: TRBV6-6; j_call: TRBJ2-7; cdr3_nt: TGTGCCAGCAGTTACCGAAACGGACAGGGGGCATACGAGCAGTACTTC; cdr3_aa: CASSYRNGQGAYEQYF
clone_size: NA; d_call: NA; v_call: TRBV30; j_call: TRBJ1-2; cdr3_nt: TGTGCCTGGGGGGGCCAGAAACTTGGCTACACCTTC; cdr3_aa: CAWGGQKLGYTF
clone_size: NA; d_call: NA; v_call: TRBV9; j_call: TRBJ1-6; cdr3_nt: TGTGCCAGCAGCCCATTACAGGGCAATTCACCCCTCCACTTT; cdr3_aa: CASSPLQGNSPLHF
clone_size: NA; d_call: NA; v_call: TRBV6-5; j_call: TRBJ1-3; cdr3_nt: TGTGCCAGCAGTTGGTCAGATTTCTCTGGAAACACCATATATTTT; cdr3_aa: CASSWSDFSGNTIYF
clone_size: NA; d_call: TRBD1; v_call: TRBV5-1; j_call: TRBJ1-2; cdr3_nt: TGCGCCAGCAGCTTGCCCGGGACAGGGGGGTCTGCTAACTATGGCTACACCTTC; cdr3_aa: CASSLPGTGGSANYGYTF
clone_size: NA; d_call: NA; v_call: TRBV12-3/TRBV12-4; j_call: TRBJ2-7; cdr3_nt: TGTGCCAGCAGCCCCGACAGATCCTACGAGCAGTACTTC; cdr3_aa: CASSPDRSYEQYF
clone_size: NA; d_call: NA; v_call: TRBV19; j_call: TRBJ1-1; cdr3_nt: TGTGCCAGCCACAGGGACCTGAACACTGAAGCTTTCTTT; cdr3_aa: CASHRDLNTEAFF
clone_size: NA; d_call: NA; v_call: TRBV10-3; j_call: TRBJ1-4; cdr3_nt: TGTGCCATCAGTGAGTCGAGGGAAAAACTGTTTTTT; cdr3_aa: CAISESREKLFF
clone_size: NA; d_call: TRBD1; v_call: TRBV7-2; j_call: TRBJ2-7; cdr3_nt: TGTGCCAGCAGTCCCGGGACAGTTTCCTACGAGCAGTACTTC; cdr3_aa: CASSPGTVSYEQYF
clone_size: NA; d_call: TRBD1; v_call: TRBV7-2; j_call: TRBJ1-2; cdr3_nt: TGTGCCAGCAGCTTGGGGGACAGCCGAGGCTACACCTTC; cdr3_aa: CASSLGDSRGYTF
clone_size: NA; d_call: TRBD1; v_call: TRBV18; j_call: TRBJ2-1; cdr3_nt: TGTGCCAGCTCACCTCAGGGGACAGGGGTGAATGAGCAGTTCTTC; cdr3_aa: CASSPQGTGVNEQFF
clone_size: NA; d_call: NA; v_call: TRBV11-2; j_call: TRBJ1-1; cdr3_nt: TGTGCCAGCAGCACAGGACAAGGGAGGACTGAAGCTTTCTTT; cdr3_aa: CASSTGQGRTEAFF
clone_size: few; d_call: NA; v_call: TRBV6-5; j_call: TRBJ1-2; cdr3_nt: TGTGCCAGCAGAGATGACAGCTTAGCTAACTATGGCTACACCTTC; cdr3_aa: CASRDDSLANYGYTF
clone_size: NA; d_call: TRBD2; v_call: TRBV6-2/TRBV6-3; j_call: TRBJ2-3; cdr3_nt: TGTGCCAGCAGTTATGAGAGCGGGGGCACAGATACGCAGTATTTT; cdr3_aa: CASSYESGGTDTQYF
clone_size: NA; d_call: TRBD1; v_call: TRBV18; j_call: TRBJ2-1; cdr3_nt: TGTGCCAGCTCACCCGGGACAGAGAATGAGCAGTTCTTC; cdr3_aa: CASSPGTENEQFF
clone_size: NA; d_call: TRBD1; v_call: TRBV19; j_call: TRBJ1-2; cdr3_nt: TGTGCCAGTAGTCCCCCCACAGGGGCTAACTATGGCTACACCTTC; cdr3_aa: CASSPPTGANYGYTF
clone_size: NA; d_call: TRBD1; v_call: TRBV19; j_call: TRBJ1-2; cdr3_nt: TGTGCCAGTAGTCTATTACAGGGGAGCGTTGGCTACACCTTC; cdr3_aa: CASSLLQGSVGYTF
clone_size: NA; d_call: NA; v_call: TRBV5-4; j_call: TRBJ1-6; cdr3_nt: TGTGCCAGCAGCTTGGTCGATAATTCACCCCTCCACTTT; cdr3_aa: CASSLVDNSPLHF
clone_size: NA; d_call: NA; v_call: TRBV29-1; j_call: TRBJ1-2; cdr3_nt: TGCAGCGTTGAAATTTCGGGAAGAAGCTATGGCTACACCTTC; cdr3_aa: CSVEISGRSYGYTF
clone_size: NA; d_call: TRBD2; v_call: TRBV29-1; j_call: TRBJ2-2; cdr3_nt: TGCAGCGGTCGTAGCGGGAGTGGTAACACCGGGGAGCTGTTTTTT; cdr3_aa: CSGRSGSGNTGELFF
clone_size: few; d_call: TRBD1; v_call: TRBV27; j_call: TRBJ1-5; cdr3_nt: TGTGCCAGCAGGAACCTAGGGGGACAGTATCAGCCCCAGCATTTT; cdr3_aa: CASRNLGGQYQPQHF
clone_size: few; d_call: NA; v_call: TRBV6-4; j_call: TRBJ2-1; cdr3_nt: TGTGCCAGCAGTAGACAGGTCTTTGACAATGAGCAGTTCTTC; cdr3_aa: CASSRQVFDNEQFF
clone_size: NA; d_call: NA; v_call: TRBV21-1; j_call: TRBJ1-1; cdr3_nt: TGTGCCAGCAGCGAAAGGACAGGGGAGGTGGCAGCTTTCTTT; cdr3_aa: CASSERTGEVAAFF
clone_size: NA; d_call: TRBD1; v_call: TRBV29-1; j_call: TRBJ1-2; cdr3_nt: TGCAGCGTTGAAGATGACAGGGAGGTTGGCTACACCTTC; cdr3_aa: CSVEDDREVGYTF
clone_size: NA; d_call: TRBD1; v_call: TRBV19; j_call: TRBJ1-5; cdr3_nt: TGTGCCAGTGGGGAGACAGGGGGCAATCAGCCCCAGCATTTT; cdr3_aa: CASGETGGNQPQHF
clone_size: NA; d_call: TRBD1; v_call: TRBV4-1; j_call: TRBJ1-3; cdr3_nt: TGCGCCAGCAGCCAGAGACAGGGGTCTGGAAACACCATATATTTT; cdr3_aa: CASSQRQGSGNTIYF
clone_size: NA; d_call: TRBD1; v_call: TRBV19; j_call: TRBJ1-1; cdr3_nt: TGTGCCAGTACTCTTACAGGGGGGATGAACACTGAAGCTTTCTTT; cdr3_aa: CASTLTGGMNTEAFF
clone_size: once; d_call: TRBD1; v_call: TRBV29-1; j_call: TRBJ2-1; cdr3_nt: TGCAGCGTTCCGGGACAGGGGTCTTTTTTTCGGTTCTTC; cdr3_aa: CSVPGQGSFFRFF
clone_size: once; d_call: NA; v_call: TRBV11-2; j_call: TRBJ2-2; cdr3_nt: TGTGCCAGCACCACTTTGAGGAGGATTAACACCGGGGAGCTGTTTTTT; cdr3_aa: CASTTLRRINTGELFF
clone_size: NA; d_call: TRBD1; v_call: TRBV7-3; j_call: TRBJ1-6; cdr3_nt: TGTGCCAGCAGCCTGGCAGGGGGCTATAATTCACCCCTCCACTTT; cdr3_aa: CASSLAGGYNSPLHF
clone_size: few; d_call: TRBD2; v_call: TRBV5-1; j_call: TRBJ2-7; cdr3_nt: TGCGCCAGCAGCTTTTCTGAGACTAGCGTATACGAGCAGTACTTC; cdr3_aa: CASSFSETSVYEQYF
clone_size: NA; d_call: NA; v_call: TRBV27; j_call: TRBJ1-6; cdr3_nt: TGTGCCAGCAGTTTAACGGGGGTGGGCTCCTATAATTCACCCCTCCACTTT; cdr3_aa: CASSLTGVGSYNSPLHF
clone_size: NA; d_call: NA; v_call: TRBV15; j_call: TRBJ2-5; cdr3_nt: TGTGCCACCAGCAGAGGGGCGATACAGGGTCAAGAGACCCAGTACTTC; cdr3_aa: CATSRGAIQGQETQYF